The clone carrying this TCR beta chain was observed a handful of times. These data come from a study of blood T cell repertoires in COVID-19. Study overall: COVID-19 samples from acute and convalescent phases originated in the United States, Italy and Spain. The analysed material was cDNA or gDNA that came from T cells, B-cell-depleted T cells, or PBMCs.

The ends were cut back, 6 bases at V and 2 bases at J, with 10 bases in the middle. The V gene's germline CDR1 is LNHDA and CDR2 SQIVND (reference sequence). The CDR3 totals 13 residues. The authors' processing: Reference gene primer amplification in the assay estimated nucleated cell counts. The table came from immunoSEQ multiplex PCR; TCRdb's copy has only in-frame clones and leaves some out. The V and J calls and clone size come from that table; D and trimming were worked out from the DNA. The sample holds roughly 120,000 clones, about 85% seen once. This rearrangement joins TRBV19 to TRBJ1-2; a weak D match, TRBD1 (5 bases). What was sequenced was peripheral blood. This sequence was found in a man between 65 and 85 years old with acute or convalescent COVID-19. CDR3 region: CASSNYRNYGYTF. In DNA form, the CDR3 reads TGTGCCAGTAGCAACTACAGGAACTATGGCTACACCTTC.